The T cell receptor (beta chain) under discussion was sequenced for a study of T cells in Graves' hyperthyroidism and ophthalmopathy. The study, taken as a whole, reports: Peripheral blood also featured most of the thyroid clonotypes expanded above 0.001.

In its sample, this clonotype was seen many times. Its antigen is unknown. Hyperthyroidism patients were newly diagnosed, had disease duration under 2 months, and were aged 18 to 65 years. Authors of the study amplified TCR beta CDR3 regions from RNA transcripts. Researchers ran a first-round RT-PCR on the TCR CDR3 using the HTBI primer set. TCRdb called the multiplex PCR reads again in MiXCR, with one record for every CDR3 protein. The sample gives roughly 420,000 distinct CDR3 sequences, roughly 14% of which show up once; roughly 15% is in the top ten. CDR3 length: 15 amino acids. Germline CDR1 reads MNHEY; CDR2 reads SMNVEV (reference sequence). Unmatched junction bases numbered 14, after V lost 5 bases and J lost 10 bases.

This sequence was found in a young woman with Graves' hyperthyroidism. The rearrangement joins TRBV27 to TRBJ2-1; 7 bases fit TRBD2. Input material: blood. The CDR3 sequence is CASSTTSEARWEQFF. The CDR3 nucleotides are TGTGCCAGCAGTACCACTAGCGAGGCGAGGTGGGAGCAGTTCTTC.